This T cell receptor (beta chain) originates from a study of T cells after yellow fever vaccination. Study in general: The fractions with low cell numbers were processed using SMART-Seq v4 Ultra Low Input. Whole-study findings and limits: Some clonotypes, a small share, were shared between CD4 and CD8 compartments. A weaker but faster secondary response was observed, peaking on day 5 versus 15.

The CDR3 runs to 14 residues. Deletions cut 3 bases from V and 9 bases from J, with 14 bases between. Comments on this clonotype: Its matching antigen is unknown.

UMIs and a universal primer site were added when TCR cDNA was made by 5'RACE template switching. TCRdb itself ran the 5' RACE reads through MiXCR, one entry per CDR3 protein. Here the sample spans roughly 310,000 distinct CDR3 sequences, 8% to 10% being singletons. The sequencing used PBMCs, collected on the day of the first yellow fever vaccination. The receptor was isolated from a young man who received the YFV17D yellow fever vaccine. The rearrangement joins TRBV7-1 to TRBJ2-2; D is ambiguous. TRBV7-1 is an ORF, and what it does is uncertain. CDR3 nucleotide sequence: TGTGCCAGCAGCTCTGGGCTGCGCTGCTGGGAGCTGTTTTTT. Protein product: CASSSGLRCWELFF.